These 4 T cell receptor beta chains were sequenced from one sample in a study of blood T cell repertoires in COVID-19. Repertoires were generated with immunoSEQ multiplex PCR, while TCRdb's copy carries only in-frame clones and drops some. The sample carries 95,000 or so clones, more than 80% recorded once. Source material: peripheral blood. These receptors were obtained from an elderly man with COVID-19, enrolled during active disease.

The chain links TRBV4-1 to TRBJ1-3; the D gene is possibly TRBD1 (6 bases). Trimming left V 0 bases short and J 2 bases short, with 11 bases between. CDR1 and CDR2 from the germline V gene are MGHRA and YSYEKL. This CDR3 contains 16 residues. The CDR3 sequence: CASSQEGGAPGNTIYF. In nucleotides, the CDR3 is TGCGCCAGCAGCCAAGAGGGGGGGGCGCCTGGAAACACCATATATTTT.

This clone has just one count. The chain joins TRBV5-4 to TRBJ2-3, with 9 bases matching TRBD2. The CDR3 is 19 residues long. With 0 bases clipped from V and 6 bases from J, the junction kept 17 bases outside the gene matches. The germline gives CDR1 SGHNT, CDR2 YYREEE (reference sequence). In DNA, the CDR3 is TGTGCCAGCAGCTTGGCCGGGCGGGGGGGCAACCTTCACTCGGATACGCAGTATTTT. Protein product: CASSLAGRGGNLHSDTQYF. The complete variable domain, with remaining parts taken from reference TRBV5-4 and TRBJ2-3, reads ETGVTQSPTHLIKTRGQQVTLRCSSQSGHNTVSWYQQALGQGPQFIFQYYREEENGRGNFPPRFSGLQFPNYSSELNVNALELDDSALYLCASSLAGRGGNLHSDTQYFGPGTRLTVL.

The sample holds one count of this clone. This CDR3 reads CATSDGTGVGGANVLTF. The CDR3 DNA reads as TGTGCCACCAGTGATGGGACAGGGGTTGGTGGGGCCAACGTCCTGACTTTC. The gene calls are TRBV24-1 and TRBJ2-6, with 10 bases fitting TRBD1. This CDR3 comprises 17 residues. The trim removed 3 bases at V and 3 bases at J, leaving 4 bases unmatched. CDR1 and CDR2 from the germline V gene are KGHDR and SFDVKD.

This chain connects TRBV28 to TRBJ1-3; no firm D call. This CDR3 comprises 12 residues. The V and J ends lost 2 bases and 7 bases respectively, with 6 bases between them. Germline V gene sequence: CDR1 MDHEN, CDR2 SYDVKM. This chain's CDR3 is CASSLPRNTIYF. DNA of the CDR3: TGTGCCAGCAGTTTACCCCGGAACACCATATATTTT.